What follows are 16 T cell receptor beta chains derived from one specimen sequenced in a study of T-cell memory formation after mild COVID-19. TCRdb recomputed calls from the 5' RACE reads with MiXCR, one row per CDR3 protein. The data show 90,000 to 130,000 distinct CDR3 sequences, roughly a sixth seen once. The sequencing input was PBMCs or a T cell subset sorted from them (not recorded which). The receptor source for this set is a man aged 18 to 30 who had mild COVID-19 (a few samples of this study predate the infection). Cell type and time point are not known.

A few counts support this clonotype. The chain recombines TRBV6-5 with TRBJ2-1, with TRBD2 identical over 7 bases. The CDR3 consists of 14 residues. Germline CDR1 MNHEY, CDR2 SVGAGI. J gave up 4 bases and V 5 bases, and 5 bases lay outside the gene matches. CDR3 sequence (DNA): TGTGCCAGCAGTCGGACTAGAAGATACAATGAGCAGTTCTTC. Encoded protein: CASSRTRRYNEQFF.

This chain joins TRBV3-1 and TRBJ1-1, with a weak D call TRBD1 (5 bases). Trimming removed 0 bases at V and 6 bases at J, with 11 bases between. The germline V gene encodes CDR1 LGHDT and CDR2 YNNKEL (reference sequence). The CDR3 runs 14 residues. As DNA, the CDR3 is TGTGCCAGCAGCCAAGAGTCGGGGACGTCTGAAGCTTTCTTT. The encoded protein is CASSQESGTSEAFF.

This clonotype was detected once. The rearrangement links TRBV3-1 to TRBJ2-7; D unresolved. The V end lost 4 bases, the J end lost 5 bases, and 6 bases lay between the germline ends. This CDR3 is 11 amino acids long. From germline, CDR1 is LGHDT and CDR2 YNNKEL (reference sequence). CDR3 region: CASSRGNEQYV. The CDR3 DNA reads TGTGCCAGCAGCCGGGGAAACGAGCAGTACGTC.

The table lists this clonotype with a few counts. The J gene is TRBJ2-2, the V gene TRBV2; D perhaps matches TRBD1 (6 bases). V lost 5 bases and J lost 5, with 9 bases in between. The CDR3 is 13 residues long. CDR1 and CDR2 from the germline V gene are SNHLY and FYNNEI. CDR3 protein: CASSPGATGELFF. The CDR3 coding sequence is TGTGCCAGCAGTCCAGGGGCGACCGGGGAGCTGTTTTTT.

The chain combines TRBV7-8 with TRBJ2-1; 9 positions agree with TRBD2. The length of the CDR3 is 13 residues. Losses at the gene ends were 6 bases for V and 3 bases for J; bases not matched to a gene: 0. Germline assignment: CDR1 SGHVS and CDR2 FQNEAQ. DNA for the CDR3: TGTGCCAGCAGGACTAGCGGCTACAATGAGCAGTTCTTC. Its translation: CASRTSGYNEQFF.

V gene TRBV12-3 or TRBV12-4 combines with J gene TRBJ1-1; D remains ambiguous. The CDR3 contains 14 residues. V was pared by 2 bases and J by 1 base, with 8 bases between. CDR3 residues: CASSLRQPNTEAFF. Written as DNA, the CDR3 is TGTGCCAGCAGTTTAAGGCAGCCGAACACTGAAGCTTTCTTT.

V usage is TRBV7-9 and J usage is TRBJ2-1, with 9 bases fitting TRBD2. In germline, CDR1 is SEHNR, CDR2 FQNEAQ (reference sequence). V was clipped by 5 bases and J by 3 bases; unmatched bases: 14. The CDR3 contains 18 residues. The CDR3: CASSDPLRASGIYNEQFF. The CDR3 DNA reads TGTGCCAGCAGCGACCCATTGAGGGCTAGCGGGATCTACAATGAGCAGTTCTTC.

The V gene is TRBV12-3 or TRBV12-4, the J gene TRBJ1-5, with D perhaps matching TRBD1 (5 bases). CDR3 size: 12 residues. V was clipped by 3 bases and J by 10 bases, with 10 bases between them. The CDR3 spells CASSFHQGPQHF. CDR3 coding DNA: TGTGCCAGCAGTTTTCATCAGGGTCCCCAGCATTTT.

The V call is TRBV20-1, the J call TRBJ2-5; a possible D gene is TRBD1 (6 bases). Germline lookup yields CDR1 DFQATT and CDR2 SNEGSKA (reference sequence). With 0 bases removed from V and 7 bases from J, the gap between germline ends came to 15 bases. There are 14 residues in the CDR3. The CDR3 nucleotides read TGCAGTGCTAGAGAGCCGGGACACGGGTGGACCCAGTACTTC. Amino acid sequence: CSAREPGHGWTQYF.

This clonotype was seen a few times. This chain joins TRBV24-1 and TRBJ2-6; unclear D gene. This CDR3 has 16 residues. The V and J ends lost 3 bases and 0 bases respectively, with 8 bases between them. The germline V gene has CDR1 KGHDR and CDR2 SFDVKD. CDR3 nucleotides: TGTGCCACCAGTGATATTGGAGACTCTGGGGCCAACGTCCTGACTTTC. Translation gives CATSDIGDSGANVLTF.

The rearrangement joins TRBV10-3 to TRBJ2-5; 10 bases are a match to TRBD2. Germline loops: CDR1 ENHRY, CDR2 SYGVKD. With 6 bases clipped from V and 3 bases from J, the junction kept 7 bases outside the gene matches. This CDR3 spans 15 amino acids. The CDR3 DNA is TGTGCCATCAGACGAACCGGGACTAGCGAAGAGACCCAGTACTTC. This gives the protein CAIRRTGTSEETQYF.

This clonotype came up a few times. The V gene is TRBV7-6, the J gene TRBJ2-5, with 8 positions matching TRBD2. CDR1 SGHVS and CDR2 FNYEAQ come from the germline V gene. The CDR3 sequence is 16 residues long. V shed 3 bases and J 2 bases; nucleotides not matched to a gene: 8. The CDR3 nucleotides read TGTGCCAGCAGCTTTGTCGGGGGGGTGGTTCAAGAGACCCAGTACTTC. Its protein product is CASSFVGGVVQETQYF.

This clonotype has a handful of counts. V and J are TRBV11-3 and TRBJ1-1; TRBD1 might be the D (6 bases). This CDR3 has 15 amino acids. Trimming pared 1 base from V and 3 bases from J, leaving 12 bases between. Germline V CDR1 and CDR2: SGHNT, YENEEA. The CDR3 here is CASSLGPGADTEAFF. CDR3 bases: TGTGCCAGCAGCTTAGGGCCAGGGGCGGACACTGAAGCTTTCTTT.

In DNA, the CDR3 is TGCGCCAGCAGCTTGCAAACCACACTAGCGGGGGTCGAGACCCAGTACTTC. It translates to CASSLQTTLAGVETQYF. This sequence joins TRBV5-1 and TRBJ2-5; 11 positions match TRBD2. CDR3 length: 17 amino acids. The germline V gene encodes CDR1 SGHRS and CDR2 YFSETQ. V lost 1 base and J lost 5; bases outside the gene matches: 10.

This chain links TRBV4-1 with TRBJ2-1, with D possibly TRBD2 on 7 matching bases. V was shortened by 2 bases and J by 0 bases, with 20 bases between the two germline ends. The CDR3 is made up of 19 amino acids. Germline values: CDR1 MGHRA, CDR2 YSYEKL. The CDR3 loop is CASSQKGDYRFSSYNEQFF. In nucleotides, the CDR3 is TGCGCCAGCAGCCAAAAGGGGGACTACAGGTTCAGCTCCTACAATGAGCAGTTCTTC.

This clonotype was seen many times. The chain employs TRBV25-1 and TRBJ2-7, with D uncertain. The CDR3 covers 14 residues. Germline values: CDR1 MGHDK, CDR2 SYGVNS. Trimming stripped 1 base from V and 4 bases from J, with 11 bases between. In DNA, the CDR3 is TGTGCCAGCAGTGAATCGGATTGGCGTTACGAGCAGTACTTC. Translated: CASSESDWRYEQYF.